This section outlines one TCR beta chain sequence together with its context. Additional DNA sequences in this sample encode the identical CDR3. Sequenced by immunoSEQ multiplex PCR; TCRdb stores in-frame clones only, minus some. Counted here are over 10,000 clones, approximately 77% occurring once; the ten biggest clones make up 7.5% to 8.5%. The entry originates in a study of control samples from healthy donors and cancer patients. V was trimmed by 8 bases and J by 5 bases, leaving 18 bases between them. This CDR3 is 14 amino acids long. CDR1 is MNHEY, CDR2 SVGAGI, per germline. The sample taken for sequencing was formalin-fixed, paraffin-embedded tissue. The V call is TRBV6-5, the J call TRBJ1-2; D gene uncertain. The TCR sequence derives from a male donor with melanoma. The CDR3 sequence is CASADDSSPYGYTF. The CDR3 nucleotides read TGTGCCAGCGCCGACGACTCTTCCCCTTATGGCTACACCTTC.